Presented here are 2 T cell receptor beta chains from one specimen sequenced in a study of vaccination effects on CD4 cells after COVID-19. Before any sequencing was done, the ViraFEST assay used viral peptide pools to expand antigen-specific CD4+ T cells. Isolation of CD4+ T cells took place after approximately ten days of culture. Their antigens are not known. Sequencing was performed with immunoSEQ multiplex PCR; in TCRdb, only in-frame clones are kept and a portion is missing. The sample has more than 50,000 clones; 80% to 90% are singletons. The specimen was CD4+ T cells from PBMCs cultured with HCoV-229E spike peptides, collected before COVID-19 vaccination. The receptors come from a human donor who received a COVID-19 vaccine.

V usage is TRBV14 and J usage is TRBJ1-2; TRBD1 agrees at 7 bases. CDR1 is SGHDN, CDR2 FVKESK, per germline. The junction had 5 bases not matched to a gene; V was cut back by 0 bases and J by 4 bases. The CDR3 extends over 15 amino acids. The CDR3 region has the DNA TGTGCCAGCAGCCAAGACTTACAGGGGACCTATGGCTACACCTTC. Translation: CASSQDLQGTYGYTF.

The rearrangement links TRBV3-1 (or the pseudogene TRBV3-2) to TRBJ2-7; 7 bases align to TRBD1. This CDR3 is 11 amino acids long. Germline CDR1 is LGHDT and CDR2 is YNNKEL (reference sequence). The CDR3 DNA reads TGTGCCAGCAGCCAGGGGGACAGTTGGGAGGTC. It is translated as CASSQGDSWEV.